The source of this T cell receptor beta chain is a study of cytomegalovirus exposure and HLA in healthy donors. Overall study results and limits: Accounts indicate the classifier identified cytomegalovirus status with strong specificity and sensitivity.

The CDR3 sequence is 14 residues long. Germline V gives CDR1 LNHNV, CDR2 YYDKDF (reference sequence). V dropped 1 base and J dropped 3 bases, with 9 bases sitting between them. A remark on this clone: Antigen unknown.

Vbeta (60) and Jbeta (13) primers were used in the PCR. As processed by the authors: Roughly 10 million shared chains were among some 80 million unique TCR beta chains counted in a later analysis. Libraries were prepared by immunoSEQ multiplex PCR; TCRdb keeps only in-frame clonotypes and omits some of them. From that table come the V and J calls and clone size; the DNA was used to work out D and trimming. Counted here are 150,000 to 200,000 clones, about 81% occurring once; the ten biggest clones make up roughly 0.75%. The source material was PBMCs. The V gene is TRBV15, the J gene TRBJ1-2; D gene ambiguous. The sequence came from a woman aged 18 to 35 in good health and CMV-seronegative. CDR3 nucleotides: TGTGCCACCAGCAGAGGCTCGGAGTACTATGGCTACACCTTC. Residues: CATSRGSEYYGYTF.